This paragraph reports one T cell receptor beta chain. Amplification of TCR beta CDR3 regions was performed using RNA transcripts as template. The TCR CDR3 first-round RT-PCR relied on the HTBI primer set. MiXCR, run by TCRdb on the multiplex PCR reads, gives a single entry per CDR3 protein. The data contain around 450,000 distinct CDR3 sequences, roughly 15% of them seen just once; the ten biggest clones take up approximately 5.8%. The sample comes from a study of T cells in Graves' hyperthyroidism and ophthalmopathy. The CDR3 length is 14 residues. Germline loops: CDR1 WNHNN, CDR2 SYGVQD (reference sequence). V lost 2 bases and J 3 bases, leaving 11 bases between the germline ends.

The chain joins TRBV10-1 to TRBJ2-7; D may be TRBD2 (6 bases). Sequencing was carried out using blood. The source is a woman aged 18 to 35 with Graves' hyperthyroidism. As DNA, the CDR3 is TGCGCCAGCAGTGAGGGACTAACTAGCTACGAGCAGTACTTC. This translates into CASSEGLTSYEQYF.